The rows below give T cell receptor beta chains drawn from one sample of a study of shared clonotypes between healthy human individuals. The protocol was immunoSEQ multiplex PCR, while the TCRdb copy is restricted to in-frame clones and leaves out a portion. In the table there are under 2,500,000 clones, nearly 97% of which are singletons. The material sequenced was naive CD4+ T cells sorted from blood. The receptor source for this set is a young man in good health. Each CDR3 is given with its conserved first and last residue. D genes are given only for firm matches. Only some rows state a clone size, as once, few, many or a class for expanded clones.

j_call	d_call	clone_size	v_call	cdr3_nt	cdr3_aa
TRBJ2-6	NA	NA	TRBV5-6	TGTGCCAGCAGCTTGCGGACAGTCTCTGGGGCCAACGTCCTGACTTTC	CASSLRTVSGANVLTF
TRBJ1-2	NA	NA	TRBV19	TGTGCCAGTAGTGTACAGACAGGTCCTAACTATGGCTACACCTTC	CASSVQTGPNYGYTF
TRBJ1-6	TRBD1	NA	TRBV5-1	TGCGCCAGCAGCCCGACAGGGGGCAATTCACCCCTCCACTTT	CASSPTGGNSPLHF
TRBJ1-1	TRBD1	NA	TRBV6-1	TGTGCCACCAATCCCGGGACAGGGATCACTGAAGCTTTCTTT	CATNPGTGITEAFF
TRBJ2-5	TRBD1	NA	TRBV7-2	TGTGCCAGCAGCTTAGGAGACAGGGATCTCGAGACCCAGTACTTC	CASSLGDRDLETQYF
TRBJ2-1	TRBD2	NA	TRBV15	TGTGCCACCAGCAGAGATTGGGGGACTAGCCGATCCCCCGAGCAGTTCTTC	CATSRDWGTSRSPEQFF
TRBJ2-5	TRBD2	NA	TRBV6-5	TGTGCCAGCAGAGGGACTATTCAAGAGACCCAGTACTTC	CASRGTIQETQYF
TRBJ2-5	NA	NA	TRBV7-2	TGTGCCAGCAGCTTTCCTCGGCAGGGTAAAAAGACCCAGTACTTC	CASSFPRQGKKTQYF
TRBJ2-2	NA	NA	TRBV5-1	TGCGCCAGCAGCCTCTATAGCGCCGCAAACACCGGGGAGCTGTTTTTT	CASSLYSAANTGELFF
TRBJ1-2	NA	NA	TRBV30	TGTGCCTGGAGTGTTGGGGGCGGCTACACCTTC	CAWSVGGGYTF
TRBJ1-2	TRBD1	NA	TRBV30	TGTGCCTGTAACCCCGGGACAGGATATGGCTACACCTTC	CACNPGTGYGYTF
TRBJ2-7	TRBD1	NA	TRBV4-1	TGCGCCAGCAGCCTAGGACAGGCATCCTACGAGCAGTACTTC	CASSLGQASYEQYF
TRBJ2-2	NA	NA	TRBV11-2	TGTGCCAGCAGCTTAAGGGGGGAAGTCGGGGAGCTGTTTTTT	CASSLRGEVGELFF
TRBJ2-2	NA	NA	TRBV11-3	TGTGCCAGCAGCTTAGCTTTGCCAGGGTCGAACACCGGGGAGCTGTTTTTT	CASSLALPGSNTGELFF
TRBJ1-2	NA	NA	TRBV6-6	TGTGCCAGCAGTTACTCGGGGGGAAACAGTTGGGGCTACACCTTC	CASSYSGGNSWGYTF
TRBJ2-4	NA	NA	TRBV30	TGTGCCTGGAGACAGGCTGCTTCCAAAAACATTCAGTACTTC	CAWRQAASKNIQYF
TRBJ1-1	TRBD1	NA	TRBV29-1	TGCAGCGTTACAGGGGTCGGAAACACTGAAGCTTTCTTT	CSVTGVGNTEAFF
TRBJ2-7	NA	NA	TRBV7-9	TGTGTCACCCGGGACAAGAACCACGAGCAGTACTTC	CVTRDKNHEQYF
TRBJ1-5	TRBD1	NA	TRBV18	TGTGCCAGCTCACCAACAGGGGCGAGCAATCAGCCCCAGCATTTT	CASSPTGASNQPQHF
TRBJ2-1	TRBD1	NA	TRBV18	TGTGCCAGCTCACGGGGAGACAGGGGCGGGTACAATGAGCAGTTCTTC	CASSRGDRGGYNEQFF
TRBJ2-5	NA	NA	TRBV6-5	TGTGCTGCGGGCGGGGCGGAGGAGACCCAGTACTTC	CAAGGAEETQYF
TRBJ1-1	NA	NA	TRBV14	TGTGCCAGCAGCCACGGCCACACTGAAGCTTTCTTT	CASSHGHTEAFF
TRBJ2-2	TRBD2	NA	TRBV18	TGTGCCAGCTCACCAACTAGCGGTCTCGGGGAGCTGTTTTTT	CASSPTSGLGELFF
TRBJ1-5	NA	NA	TRBV7-2	TGTGCCAGCAGCTTAGCGGACAAACAGCGGGGGGACAATCAGCCCCAGCATTTT	CASSLADKQRGDNQPQHF
TRBJ2-7	NA	NA	TRBV6-1	TGTGCCAGCAGTGAAGCGCGCACTAGCATTTACTACGAGCAGTACTTC	CASSEARTSIYYEQYF
TRBJ1-1	NA	NA	TRBV4-3	TGCGCCAGCAGCCAAACAGTGGACACTGAAGCTTTCTTT	CASSQTVDTEAFF
TRBJ1-1	NA	NA	TRBV7-9	TGTGCCAGCAGCTTACTTGGAGGGGCGGTTGAAGCTTTCTTT	CASSLLGGAVEAFF
TRBJ2-7	TRBD1	NA	TRBV14	TGTGCCAGCAGCCAAGATCGGACAGGGGGCACCGGGCAGTACTTC	CASSQDRTGGTGQYF
TRBJ2-7	NA	NA	TRBV27	TGTGCCCGAGGGAATAAAAGTAGCTCCTACGAGCAGTACTTC	CARGNKSSSYEQYF
TRBJ2-1	TRBD2	once	TRBV5-1	TGCGCCAGCAGCTCCTCTAGCGGGAGTTGGAATGAGCAGTTCTTC	CASSSSSGSWNEQFF
TRBJ1-1	NA	NA	TRBV11-2	TGTGCCAGCAGCTCCCCTTGGCCCGGGGACACTGAAGCTTTCTTT	CASSSPWPGDTEAFF
TRBJ2-5	NA	NA	TRBV10-1	TGCGCCAGCAGTGAGTCGCCGACAGAGACCCAGTACTTC	CASSESPTETQYF
TRBJ2-5	TRBD1	NA	TRBV4-1	TGCGCCAGCAGCCAAGGGACAGGGCTGGGGGAGACCCAGTACTTC	CASSQGTGLGETQYF
TRBJ2-3	NA	NA	TRBV9	TGTGCCAGCAGCCGGGGCACAGATACGCAGTATTTT	CASSRGTDTQYF
TRBJ2-7	TRBD1	NA	TRBV28	TGTGCCAGCAGCCCCGGGACAGTAACCTACGAGCAGTACTTC	CASSPGTVTYEQYF
TRBJ2-7	TRBD2	NA	TRBV5-8	TGTGCCAGCAGCTTCCAAATTGGGACTAGTGTCCACGAGCAGTACTTC	CASSFQIGTSVHEQYF
TRBJ2-3	NA	NA	TRBV1	TGCACCAGCAGCCATGCTTTCTCCGCGGGTTTTAGCACAGATACGCAGTATTTT	CTSSHAFSAGFSTDTQYF
TRBJ1-2	NA	NA	TRBV6-1	TGTGCCAGCAGTGAATTAGGGTCTAACTATGGCTACACCTTC	CASSELGSNYGYTF
TRBJ2-2	TRBD1	NA	TRBV7-2	TGTGCCAGCAGCTCCCTGGGCCAGGGGGTCGGGGAGCTGTTTTTT	CASSSLGQGVGELFF
TRBJ2-1	TRBD2	NA	TRBV29-1	TGCAGCGTTGGCACCTCGCGGGGGGGCTTAGGCAATGAGCAGTTCTTC	CSVGTSRGGLGNEQFF
TRBJ2-5	NA	NA	TRBV5-8	TGTGCCAGCAGCTTCTCGGGAAGACAAGAGACCCAGTACTTC	CASSFSGRQETQYF
TRBJ2-7	NA	NA	TRBV5-1	TGCGCCAGCAGCTTGGACAGGAGAGGCGAGCAGTACTTC	CASSLDRRGEQYF